This T cell receptor beta chain emerged from a study of T-cell reconstitution after alpha-beta-depleted transplantation in children. This CDR3 spans 15 amino acids. The J segment lost 7 bases and the V segment lost 2 bases, leaving 1 base of the junction unmatched. Using unique molecular identifiers, the investigators prepared the TCRbeta library. TCRdb re-derived calls from the PCR reads in MiXCR, one entry per CDR3 protein. Altogether 200,000 to 250,000 distinct CDR3 sequences are present, about 8.7% being singletons, with the ten largest covering about a third. This clonotype was counted at least ten times.

The chain combines TRBV12-3 or TRBV12-4 with TRBJ2-1; 14 bases align to TRBD2. The sample here was PBMCs, mostly from graft donor cells, taken 360 days after TCRalphabeta/CD19-depleted stem cell transplant. This sequence was found in a male patient aged 2-10 years who had a stem cell transplant for acute myeloid leukemia, so the T cells may come from the graft donor. This CDR3 is CASSLRLAGGNEQFF. Here the CDR3 DNA reads TGTGCCAGCAGTTTACGACTAGCGGGAGGGAATGAGCAGTTCTTC.